This T cell receptor (beta chain) was recovered during a study of shared clonotypes between healthy human individuals. Study-wide results and limits: Large sequencing depth failed to make sorted-subset sequencing complete, rarefaction showed.

A word on this clone: Antigen specificity is unknown.

At deep level, the assay was performed. Sequenced by immunoSEQ multiplex PCR; TCRdb stores in-frame clones only, minus some. The repertoire holds 1.5 million to 2.5 million clones, with just under 95% as singletons. There are 13 residues in the CDR3. The germline V and J ends were trimmed by 7 bases and 4 bases, with 11 bases remaining between them. Germline V gene sequence: CDR1 MNHEY, CDR2 SMNVEV (reference sequence). Naive-designated CD8 cells lacked CD45RO, were positively enriched for CCR7, and omitted terminally differentiated effector memory CD45RA+ cells. The rearrangement joins TRBV27 to TRBJ2-1; D not resolved. Material: naive CD8+ T cells sorted from blood. This TCR derives from a man aged 18 to 30 in good health. The CDR3 coding sequence is TGTGCCAGCAAGGAACTACCGTACAATGAGCAGTTCTTC. As protein: CASKELPYNEQFF.